The text below deals with one T cell receptor beta chain. As yet, its antigen is unknown. As for time point: week 23, last vaccination. Each dose of the vaccine consisted of 300 ug of mutant IDH1 20-mer peptide, with topical imiquimod. The V gene's germline CDR1 is SNHLY and CDR2 FYNNEI. The CDR3 totals 13 residues. Trimming at V came to 5 bases and at J to 3 bases, leaving 3 bases not matched to a gene. Clones were sequenced by immunoSEQ multiplex PCR, and TCRdb holds only the in-frame ones, with some missing. The table shows around 85,000 clones, with 85% occurring only once. The data are from a study of a mutant IDH1 vaccine in newly diagnosed glioma. The wider study: Sex among treated patients split 62.5% male, approximately 38% female; mean age was roughly 40 years. Before enrollment, patients got radiotherapy alone, temozolomide alone, or mostly the combination.

The chain couples TRBV2 to TRBJ1-1, with 7 nucleotides matching TRBD1. The sample here was PBMCs, taken from a glioma patient whose treatment included an IDH1 peptide vaccine. This TCR was recovered from a young man with glioma. Some clones in this sample may be carry-over from other donors' samples. CDR3: CASSFDRDTEAFF. The CDR3 DNA sequence: TGTGCCAGCAGTTTTGACAGGGACACTGAAGCTTTCTTT. Together with reference TRBV2 and TRBJ1-1, the CDR3 gives the full variable domain: EPEVTQTPSHQVTQMGQEVILRCVPISNHLYFYWYRQILGQKVEFLVSFYNNEISEKSEIFDDQFSVERPDGSNFTLKIRSTKLEDSAMYFCASSFDRDTEAFFGQGTRLTVV.